The rows below give T cell receptor beta chains drawn from one sample of a study of T cells in localized non-small cell lung cancer. Repertoires were generated with immunoSEQ multiplex PCR, while TCRdb's copy carries only in-frame clones and drops some. This table holds 15,000 to 20,000 clones, more than 85% found once. The sequenced sample was peripheral blood, obtained before any cancer treatment. The receptors shown here come from a male donor at least 60 years old with stage II squamous cell lung carcinoma. Each CDR3 is given with its conserved first and last residue. A D gene is named only where the DNA matches it firmly. The size field is filled for only some rows; it gives once, few, many or a size class.

TRBD1	TRBV5-4	-	TRBJ2-3	CASSLEQGASTDTQYF	TGTGCCAGCAGCTTGGAGCAGGGGGCGAGCACAGATACGCAGTATTTT
-	TRBV28	medium-sized	TRBJ1-4	CASSTFQGEKLFF	TGTGCCAGCAGCACCTTTCAGGGGGAAAAACTGTTTTTT
-	TRBV18	-	TRBJ1-5	CASSAGSNQPQHF	TGTGCCAGCTCAGCGGGTAGCAATCAGCCCCAGCATTTT
-	TRBV30	-	TRBJ1-2	CAWSPSLGYGYTF	TGTGCCTGGAGCCCCAGCCTTGGCTATGGCTACACCTTC
TRBD1	TRBV7-6	-	TRBJ2-7	CASSLVSGGNEQYF	TGTGCCAGCAGCTTAGTTTCAGGGGGCAACGAGCAGTACTTC
TRBD2	TRBV2	-	TRBJ2-1	CASTPPTGREVHEQFF	TGTGCCAGCACTCCCCCTACGGGACGGGAGGTCCATGAGCAGTTCTTC
-	TRBV30	-	TRBJ1-1	CAWAGVSSEAFF	TGTGCCTGGGCGGGGGTTTCCTCTGAAGCTTTCTTT
TRBD2	TRBV19	-	TRBJ2-7	CASSMGTSGYEQYF	TGTGCCAGTAGTATGGGGACTAGCGGTTACGAGCAGTACTTC
TRBD1	TRBV28	-	TRBJ1-4	CASSLYGTGIWKLFF	TGTGCCAGCAGTTTATATGGGACAGGGATATGGAAACTGTTTTTT
-	TRBV4-1	-	TRBJ1-6	CASSQVPDTNSPLHF	TGCGCCAGCAGCCAAGTACCAGATACTAATTCACCCCTCCACTTT
-	TRBV6-5	-	TRBJ1-3	CASSYSTDSGNTIYF	TGTGCCAGCAGTTACTCGACCGACTCTGGAAACACCATATATTTT
-	TRBV15	-	TRBJ2-6	CATSRDGASGANVLTF	TGTGCCACCAGCAGAGATGGGGCCTCTGGGGCCAACGTCCTGACTTTC
TRBD2	TRBV19	-	TRBJ2-1	CASSIVGGVYNEQFF	TGTGCCAGTAGTATAGTCGGGGGGGTGTACAATGAGCAGTTCTTC
TRBD1	TRBV19	-	TRBJ1-5	CASRYDRASNQPQHF	TGTGCCAGTAGATACGACAGGGCGAGCAATCAGCCCCAGCATTTT
-	TRBV19	-	TRBJ2-2	CATGRRDTGELFF	TGTGCCACAGGGAGGCGGGACACCGGGGAGCTGTTTTTT
-	TRBV28	-	TRBJ2-1	CASSLDPSSYNEQFF	TGTGCCAGCAGTTTAGACCCGAGCTCCTACAATGAGCAGTTCTTC
TRBD1	TRBV28	-	TRBJ2-3	CASSLSGQGTSDTQYF	TGTGCCAGCAGCCTATCGGGACAGGGAACCTCAGATACGCAGTATTTT
-	TRBV11-2	-	TRBJ2-5	CASSLVSSMGETQYF	TGTGCCAGCAGCTTAGTGTCTTCTATGGGGGAGACCCAGTACTTC
-	TRBV19	-	TRBJ2-3	CASSIRAGSDTQYF	TGTGCCAGTAGTATCCGGGCAGGGTCAGATACGCAGTATTTT
-	TRBV5-6	-	TRBJ1-1	CASSLRGLNTEAFF	TGTGCCAGCAGCTTGCGGGGCCTGAACACTGAAGCTTTCTTT
-	TRBV7-8	-	TRBJ2-3	CASSLGAWGRDTQYF	TGTGCCAGCAGCTTAGGGGCGTGGGGTAGGGATACGCAGTATTTT
-	TRBV7-9	-	TRBJ2-1	CASSWRTATYNEQFF	TGTGCCAGCAGCTGGCGGACAGCTACCTACAATGAGCAGTTCTTC
-	TRBV11-2	-	TRBJ2-7	CASSFRDVGYEQYF	TGTGCCAGCAGCTTCCGGGACGTCGGCTACGAGCAGTACTTC
TRBD2	TRBV27	-	TRBJ2-1	CASSLRTSGSNEQFF	TGTGCCAGCAGTTTACGGACTAGCGGGAGTAATGAGCAGTTCTTC
-	TRBV27	-	TRBJ2-1	CASSNLQGNDEQFF	TGTGCCAGCAGTAACCTACAGGGTAACGATGAGCAGTTCTTC
-	TRBV20-1	-	TRBJ2-5	CSARERTQYF	TGCAGTGCTAGAGAGCGCACCCAGTACTTC